The clone carrying this T cell receptor beta chain was found a few times. The ends lost 8 bases at V and 6 bases at J; junction bases unmatched: 6. Germline values: CDR1 MNHEY, CDR2 SVGAGI. The CDR3 runs 13 residues. The data derive from a study of blood T cell repertoires in COVID-19. The wider study: Sample material is recorded as cDNA or gDNA derived from T cells, B-cell-depleted T cells, or PBMCs.

As processed by the authors: Amplification from reference gene primers served as the basis for estimated nucleated cell counts. Data came from immunoSEQ multiplex PCR; TCRdb stores just in-frame clones and leaves some out. V and J calls and clone size are as listed in that table; D and trimming were resolved from the DNA. In the table there are under 350,000 clones, roughly 83% of which are singletons. Material for sequencing was peripheral blood. The chain employs TRBV6-5 and TRBJ1-3; 8 bases line up with TRBD1. This TCR was recovered from a man between 60 and 70 years old who had recovered from COVID-19. The CDR3 protein is CASRPGGVNTIYF. CDR3 nucleotides: TGTGCCAGCCGTCCAGGGGGCGTAAACACCATATATTTT.